This T cell receptor (beta chain) was identified in a study of blood T cells in healthy people across ages. General study findings and limits: Investigators viewed diversity estimates from one million T cells as underestimates, the study reported.

The authors ran a second PCR of about 6 to 11 cycles using a sample-barcoded 5' primer and a J-beta primer mix. One entry per CDR3 protein, called by TCRdb with MiXCR from the 5' RACE reads. The sample holds fewer than 800,000 distinct CDR3 sequences; approximately 25% are singletons and the top ten take 9.4%. This clonotype turned up a few times. The antigen is unknown. Germline V lookup: CDR1 SGHRS, CDR2 YFSETQ. V lost 0 bases, J lost 3 bases, and 8 bases stayed unmatched. The CDR3 covers 16 residues. These data also featured in a second study, about T cells of mothers and their children.

The V call is TRBV5-1, the J call TRBJ2-7; 8 positions match TRBD2. This sequence originates from a boy younger than 18 in good health. Sequenced: blood. CDR3 DNA: TGCGCCAGCAGCTTGGTCCATAGCGGGGACGGCTACGAGCAGTACTTC. Residues: CASSLVHSGDGYEQYF.